The TCR beta chain described here comes from a study of T cell responses to AZD1222 COVID-19 vaccine. On this clone itself: What it recognizes is unknown.

The germline gives CDR1 SGHRS, CDR2 YFSETQ. Between the trimmed V and J ends, which lost 1 base and 9 bases, there was a span of 10 bases. The CDR3 is 12 amino acids. Profiled with immunoSEQ multiplex PCR; TCRdb holds only in-frame clones, not every one. The table records 75,000 to 100,000 clones, more than 80% of them present only once. Study results and limitations: Baseline testing showed seropositivity in only six or seven AZD1222 recipients. Donors were mostly white British, more females; clonal diversity possibly underestimated. In the spike-specific TCR repertoire, nearly half reportedly target unmutated variant regions. Spike as a whole was targeted by vaccine-associated CD4 TCRs, dominant at 160-218 and 743-854.

The sequence came from an adult in good health. The rearrangement links TRBV5-1 to TRBJ1-2; tentative D call: TRBD1 (5 bases). The sequenced sample was peripheral blood, obtained on day 0 of AZD1222 vaccination. CDR3 DNA sequence: TGCGCCAGCAGCTTGCAAGCAGGGAGCTACACCTTC. Residues: CASSLQAGSYTF.